Listed here is a single T cell receptor beta chain. Residents of 24 US areas, aged roughly 18 to 90 years, made up the participants. The assay was immunoSEQ multiplex PCR, and TCRdb's table has in-frame clones only and misses some. Here the sample spans about 250,000 clones, around 87% being singletons. This entry comes from a study of blood T cell repertoires in COVID-19. Trimming stripped 4 bases from V and 5 bases from J, with 5 bases between. CDR3 size: 11 residues. Looked up from germline, CDR1 is SEHNR and CDR2 is FQNEAQ (reference sequence). The sequence was obtained from a woman aged 18-35 years who had recovered from COVID-19. This chain links TRBV7-9 with TRBJ2-5; D call uncertain. Sequences were obtained from PBMCs or T cells enriched from blood (not recorded which). CDR3 region: CASSSYETQYF. CDR3 sequence (DNA): TGTGCCAGCAGCTCCTATGAGACCCAGTACTTC.